These T cell receptor beta chains were read from a single sample in a study of blood T cell repertoires in COVID-19. Clones were read by immunoSEQ multiplex PCR, and TCRdb kept only the in-frame ones, dropping some. This sample carries approximately 210,000 clones, around 80% of them seen once, and the ten largest clones take over 9.5%. The sample was peripheral blood. These receptors all come from a middle-aged woman with acute or convalescent COVID-19. Each CDR3 is given with its conserved first and last residue. The order of the fields is clone size, D gene, J gene, V gene, CDR3 protein, CDR3 DNA. A D gene is named only where the DNA matches it firmly. Clone sizes are given selectively: once, few, many, or a class where the clone is expanded.

.,.,TRBJ2-5,TRBV7-9,CASSKFGEWQETQYF,TGTGCCAGCAGCAAGTTCGGGGAGTGGCAAGAGACCCAGTACTTC
.,TRBD2,TRBJ2-3,TRBV7-9,CASSLDGLAGITDTQYF,TGTGCCAGCAGCTTAGATGGCCTAGCGGGAATCACAGATACGCAGTATTTT
.,TRBD2,TRBJ2-1,TRBV14,CASSPPGLAGGLEQFF,TGTGCCAGCAGCCCGCCGGGACTAGCGGGAGGCCTTGAGCAGTTCTTC
once,TRBD2,TRBJ2-1,TRBV28,CASRIAGVYNEQFF,TGTGCCAGCAGGATAGCGGGGGTTTACAATGAGCAGTTCTTC
.,TRBD2,TRBJ2-1,TRBV12-3/TRBV12-4,CASRTSGHNEQFF,TGTGCCAGCAGGACTAGCGGACACAATGAGCAGTTCTTC
.,.,TRBJ2-2,TRBV7-2,CASSLMRGTGELFF,TGTGCCAGCAGCCTCATGCGAGGGACCGGGGAGCTGTTTTTT
.,TRBD2,TRBJ2-1,TRBV18,CASSQLAGEGYNEQFF,TGTGCCAGCTCACAACTAGCGGGAGAAGGATACAATGAGCAGTTCTTC
.,.,TRBJ1-4,TRBV11-2,CASSPLGSEKLFF,TGTGCCAGCAGCCCCCTAGGGAGTGAAAAACTGTTTTTT
.,.,TRBJ2-7,TRBV4-2,CASSQEAGWLYEQYF,TGTGCCAGCAGCCAAGAAGCAGGGTGGCTTTACGAGCAGTACTTC
.,.,TRBJ1-1,TRBV18,CASSPPPGGTEAFF,TGTGCCAGCTCACCGCCACCGGGAGGCACTGAAGCTTTCTTT
few,.,TRBJ1-3,TRBV30,CAWSVGGYSGNTIYF,TGTGCCTGGAGTGTTGGAGGGTACTCTGGAAACACCATATATTTT
.,.,TRBJ1-3,TRBV6-2/TRBV6-3,CASSYGGGNTIYF,TGTGCCAGCAGTTACGGCGGCGGAAACACCATATATTTT
few,.,TRBJ2-3,TRBV29-1,CSAGVGGRDTDTQYF,TGCAGCGCCGGCGTCGGGGGTCGGGACACAGATACGCAGTATTTT
.,.,TRBJ1-5,TRBV2,CASSEYGTQHF,TGTGCCAGCAGTGAATACGGGACCCAGCATTTT
.,.,TRBJ2-3,TRBV10-2,CASSGPLDTQYF,TGCGCCAGCAGTGGCCCACTCGATACGCAGTATTTT
.,TRBD2,TRBJ2-1,TRBV7-2,CASSLGGWASGPYNEQFF,TGTGCCAGCAGCTTAGGTGGGTGGGCTAGCGGCCCCTACAATGAGCAGTTCTTC
.,TRBD2,TRBJ2-3,TRBV4-3,CASSQDPWGGGDTQYF,TGCGCCAGCAGCCAAGACCCCTGGGGGGGAGGAGATACGCAGTATTTT
.,.,TRBJ2-3,TRBV3-1/TRBV3-2,CASSQGAGWGTDTQYF,TGTGCCAGCAGCCAAGGGGCGGGGTGGGGCACAGATACGCAGTATTTT
.,.,TRBJ2-5,TRBV10-3,CATNEVTAETQYF,TGTGCCACCAACGAGGTGACCGCTGAGACCCAGTACTTC
few,TRBD2,TRBJ2-1,TRBV20-1,CSASYRGDYNEQFF,TGCAGTGCTAGTTATCGGGGGGACTACAATGAGCAGTTCTTC
.,TRBD2,TRBJ2-3,TRBV4-2,CASSQELAGGSDTQYF,TGTGCCAGCAGCCAGGAACTAGCGGGAGGTTCAGATACGCAGTATTTT
.,.,TRBJ2-3,TRBV7-9,CASSSDGGADTQYF,TGTGCCAGCAGCTCGGACGGAGGGGCAGATACGCAGTATTTT
few,.,TRBJ2-7,TRBV13,CASSLGTNYEQYF,TGTGCCAGCAGCTTAGGAACTAACTACGAGCAGTACTTC
.,TRBD1,TRBJ1-2,TRBV4-3,CASSQNMDRGSGYTF,TGCGCCAGCAGCCAGAACATGGACAGGGGGTCTGGCTACACCTTC
.,.,TRBJ1-2,TRBV9,CASSVFGGSYGYTF,TGTGCCAGCAGCGTTTTCGGGGGTTCCTATGGCTACACCTTC
.,TRBD1,TRBJ2-2,TRBV5-1,CASSQIDRDSTGELFF,TGCGCCAGCAGCCAGATCGACAGGGACAGCACCGGGGAGCTGTTTTTT
.,.,TRBJ2-2,TRBV11-3,CASSLTGINTGELFF,TGTGCCAGCAGCTTAACGGGGATAAACACCGGGGAGCTGTTTTTT
.,TRBD1,TRBJ2-7,TRBV7-9,CASSPWTGGSYEQYF,TGTGCCAGCAGCCCTTGGACAGGAGGCTCCTACGAGCAGTACTTC
.,.,TRBJ2-3,TRBV29-1,CSVSEGDTQYF,TGCAGCGTTTCGGAGGGAGATACGCAGTATTTT
.,TRBD2,TRBJ2-1,TRBV7-8,CASTKSLAGVFGEQFF,TGTGCCAGCACCAAAAGCTTGGCGGGAGTTTTTGGTGAGCAGTTCTTC
.,TRBD1,TRBJ1-1,TRBV19,CASSDRGVKAFF,TGTGCCAGTAGTGACAGGGGGGTGAAAGCTTTCTTT
once,TRBD2,TRBJ2-1,TRBV15,CATSRILAGHNEQFF,TGTGCCACCAGCAGGATACTAGCGGGCCACAATGAGCAGTTCTTC
many,TRBD1,TRBJ1-1,TRBV10-3,CAIRRTGVGSEAFF,TGTGCCATCAGGCGAACAGGGGTAGGCTCTGAAGCTTTCTTT